A selection of T cell receptor beta chains follows, all from one sample in a study of CD8 T cells in ankylosing spondylitis. MiXCR, applied by TCRdb to the 5' RACE reads, yields one record per CDR3 protein. In the table there are about 220,000 distinct CDR3 sequences, roughly a tenth of which are singletons. The material sequenced was blood, either unsorted or a sorted T cell fraction (not recorded which). These receptors were collected from a male donor with ankylosing spondylitis or in good health (not recorded which). Both conserved end residues are part of each CDR3. The D gene is left open where the match is weak. A clone size is listed for some rows: how often the clone was seen (once, few, many), or a class if it is expanded.

>TRBJ2-2|.|many|TRBV5-1
TGCGCCAGCAGCCTAGGACAGATTAACACCGGGGAGCTGTTTTTT
CASSLGQINTGELFF
>TRBJ1-2|.|.|TRBV7-2
TGTGCCAGCAGCTTAGACAGACGGGGCTACACCTTC
CASSLDRRGYTF
>TRBJ2-3|TRBD2|.|TRBV20-1
TGCAGTGCTACCAGTCGGCCGGGGGGGCCGTCAGATACGCAGTATTTT
CSATSRPGGPSDTQYF
>TRBJ1-1|.|many|TRBV15
TGTGCCACCAGCAGAGATCTTTCAGGGATGAACACTGAAGCTTTCTTT
CATSRDLSGMNTEAFF
>TRBJ2-2|.|many|TRBV7-7
TGTGCTAGCAGCTTAGACCGCACCGGGGAGCTGTTTTTT
CASSLDRTGELFF
>TRBJ1-4|.|many|TRBV20-1
TGCAGTGTCGGCAGGGCTGGCGAAAAACTGTTTTTT
CSVGRAGEKLFF
>TRBJ2-1|TRBD2|.|TRBV20-1
TGCAGTGCTAGAAATTCCCCGGCTAGCGGGGGGGAGAGCTCCTACAATGAGCAGTTCTTC
CSARNSPASGGESSYNEQFF
>TRBJ2-7|TRBD1|few|TRBV11-2
TGTGCCAGCCGGGACAGCTACTACGAGCAGTACTTC
CASRDSYYEQYF
>TRBJ2-2|.|many|TRBV7-9
TGTGCCAGCGGAGTGGCAGCCAAGAACACCGGGGAGCTGTTTTTT
CASGVAAKNTGELFF
>TRBJ1-3|.|many|TRBV7-8
TGTGCCAGCAGCTTAGAATCGGGCAGATCTGGAAACACCATATATTTT
CASSLESGRSGNTIYF
>TRBJ2-1|TRBD2|.|TRBV20-1
TGCAGTGCTAGAAAACTAGCGGGGAGGGACAATGAGCAGTTCTTC
CSARKLAGRDNEQFF
>TRBJ2-3|.|many|TRBV27
TGTGCCAACATCTCCCGGGGGTGCGGTTCGCAGTATTTT
CANISRGCGSQYF
>TRBJ2-2|.|many|TRBV6-5
TGTGCCAGCAGTTACTCGATGGGGGAGAACACCGGGGAGCTGTTTTTT
CASSYSMGENTGELFF
>TRBJ2-2|.|many|TRBV20-1
TGCAGTGCTAGTTGGACAGCGTACACCGGGGAGCTGTTTTTT
CSASWTAYTGELFF
>TRBJ2-1|TRBD2|many|TRBV20-1
TGCAGTGCTAGTTCGAGCGGGGGTCCGGCGGGGTACAATGAGCAGTTCTTC
CSASSSGGPAGYNEQFF
>TRBJ2-3|.|many|TRBV7-3
TGTGCCAGCAGCTTGACACGACGGGGGAACGGGGTCACAGATACGCAGTATTTT
CASSLTRRGNGVTDTQYF
>TRBJ2-1|TRBD2|few|TRBV24-1
TGTGCCACCAGTGAAACCACTCGCGCGGGGGGTTACAATGAGCAGTTCTTC
CATSETTRAGGYNEQFF
>TRBJ2-1|.|many|TRBV20-1
TGCAGTGCTAGGGCAGGGTTGGATGAGCAGTTCTTC
CSARAGLDEQFF
>TRBJ1-3|.|.|TRBV20-1
TGCAGTGCTAGAGGCCCCCAGACCAGCTCTGGAAACACCATATATTTT
CSARGPQTSSGNTIYF
>TRBJ2-5|TRBD1|.|TRBV10-3
TGTGCCATCAGTACAGGGGGCCAATCAGAGACCCAGTACTTC
CAISTGGQSETQYF
>TRBJ1-4|.|.|TRBV15
TGTGCCACCAGCAGAGGGGTTTGGGAAAAACTGTTTTTT
CATSRGVWEKLFF
>TRBJ1-5|TRBD1|many|TRBV6-5
TGTGCCAGCAGTTCCGGGACAGGGCCGTATAGCAATCAGCCCCAGCATTTT
CASSSGTGPYSNQPQHF
>TRBJ2-3|TRBD1|.|TRBV19
TGTGCCAATCGCGACCGGGACAGGGGAACAGATACGCAGTATTTT
CANRDRDRGTDTQYF
>TRBJ2-5|TRBD2|.|TRBV3-1
TGTGCCAGCAGCCAAGAGGGACTAGCGGGGGGTCTTGAGACCCAGTACTTC
CASSQEGLAGGLETQYF
>TRBJ1-6|TRBD1|many|TRBV7-3
TGTGCCAGCAGCTTAAGCGGGACAGGCCCCAGGCCCCTCCACTTT
CASSLSGTGPRPLHF
>TRBJ1-4|.|many|TRBV5-1
TGCGCCAGCAGCTTGGCAGGAGGTGAAAAACTGTTTTTT
CASSLAGGEKLFF
>TRBJ2-3|TRBD2|few|TRBV20-1
TGCAGTGCTAGAAGCTTAGCGGGGGCGGCCACAGATACGCAGTATTTT
CSARSLAGAATDTQYF
>TRBJ2-7|.|.|TRBV3-1
TGTGCCAGCAGCCAAGGGACCGCTGCCGAGCAGTACTTC
CASSQGTAAEQYF
>TRBJ1-5|.|.|TRBV3-1
TGTGCCAGCAGCCAAGCTGTGAATCAGCCCCAGCATTTT
CASSQAVNQPQHF